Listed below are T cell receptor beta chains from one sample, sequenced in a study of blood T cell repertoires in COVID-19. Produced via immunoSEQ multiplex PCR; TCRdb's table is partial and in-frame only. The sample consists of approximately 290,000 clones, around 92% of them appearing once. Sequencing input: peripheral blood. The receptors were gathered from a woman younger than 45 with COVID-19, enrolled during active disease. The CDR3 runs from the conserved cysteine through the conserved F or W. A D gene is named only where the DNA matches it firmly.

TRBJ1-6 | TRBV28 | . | CASSPGEWSHSPLHF | TGTGCCAGCAGTCCTGGGGAGTGGTCGCATTCACCCCTCCACTTT
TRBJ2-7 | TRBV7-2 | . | CASSLEAENEQYF | TGTGCCAGCAGCTTAGAGGCGGAAAACGAGCAGTACTTC
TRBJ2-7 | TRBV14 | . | CASSEQAAYEQYF | TGTGCCAGCAGCGAACAGGCAGCCTACGAGCAGTACTTC
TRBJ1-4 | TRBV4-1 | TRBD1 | CASTTRTGDEKLFF | TGCGCCAGCACCACTAGGACAGGGGATGAAAAACTGTTTTTT
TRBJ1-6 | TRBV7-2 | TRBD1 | CASSGRDSSNSPLHF | TGTGCCAGCAGCGGACGGGACAGCTCTAATTCACCCCTCCACTTT
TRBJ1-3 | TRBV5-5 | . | CASSLLVDSGNTIYF | TGTGCCAGCAGCTTGTTGGTAGACTCTGGAAACACCATATATTTT
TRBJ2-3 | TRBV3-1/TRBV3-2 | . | CASSQDGVLVGPDTQYF | TGTGCCAGCAGCCAAGATGGTGTACTAGTCGGACCAGATACGCAGTATTTT
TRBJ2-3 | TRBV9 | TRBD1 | CASTLGTGGSTDTQYF | TGTGCCAGCACCCTCGGTACAGGGGGGTCCACAGATACGCAGTATTTT
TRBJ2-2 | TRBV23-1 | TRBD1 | CASGRGRGTDRVDTGELFF | TGCGCCAGCGGGCGAGGCCGAGGAACCGACAGGGTAGACACCGGGGAGCTGTTTTTT
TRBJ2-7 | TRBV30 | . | CAWSPGGGSEQYF | TGTGCCTGGAGTCCCGGAGGGGGCTCCGAGCAGTACTTC
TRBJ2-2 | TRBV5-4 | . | CASSFQGKTGELFF | TGTGCCAGCAGCTTCCAGGGAAAGACCGGGGAGCTGTTTTTT